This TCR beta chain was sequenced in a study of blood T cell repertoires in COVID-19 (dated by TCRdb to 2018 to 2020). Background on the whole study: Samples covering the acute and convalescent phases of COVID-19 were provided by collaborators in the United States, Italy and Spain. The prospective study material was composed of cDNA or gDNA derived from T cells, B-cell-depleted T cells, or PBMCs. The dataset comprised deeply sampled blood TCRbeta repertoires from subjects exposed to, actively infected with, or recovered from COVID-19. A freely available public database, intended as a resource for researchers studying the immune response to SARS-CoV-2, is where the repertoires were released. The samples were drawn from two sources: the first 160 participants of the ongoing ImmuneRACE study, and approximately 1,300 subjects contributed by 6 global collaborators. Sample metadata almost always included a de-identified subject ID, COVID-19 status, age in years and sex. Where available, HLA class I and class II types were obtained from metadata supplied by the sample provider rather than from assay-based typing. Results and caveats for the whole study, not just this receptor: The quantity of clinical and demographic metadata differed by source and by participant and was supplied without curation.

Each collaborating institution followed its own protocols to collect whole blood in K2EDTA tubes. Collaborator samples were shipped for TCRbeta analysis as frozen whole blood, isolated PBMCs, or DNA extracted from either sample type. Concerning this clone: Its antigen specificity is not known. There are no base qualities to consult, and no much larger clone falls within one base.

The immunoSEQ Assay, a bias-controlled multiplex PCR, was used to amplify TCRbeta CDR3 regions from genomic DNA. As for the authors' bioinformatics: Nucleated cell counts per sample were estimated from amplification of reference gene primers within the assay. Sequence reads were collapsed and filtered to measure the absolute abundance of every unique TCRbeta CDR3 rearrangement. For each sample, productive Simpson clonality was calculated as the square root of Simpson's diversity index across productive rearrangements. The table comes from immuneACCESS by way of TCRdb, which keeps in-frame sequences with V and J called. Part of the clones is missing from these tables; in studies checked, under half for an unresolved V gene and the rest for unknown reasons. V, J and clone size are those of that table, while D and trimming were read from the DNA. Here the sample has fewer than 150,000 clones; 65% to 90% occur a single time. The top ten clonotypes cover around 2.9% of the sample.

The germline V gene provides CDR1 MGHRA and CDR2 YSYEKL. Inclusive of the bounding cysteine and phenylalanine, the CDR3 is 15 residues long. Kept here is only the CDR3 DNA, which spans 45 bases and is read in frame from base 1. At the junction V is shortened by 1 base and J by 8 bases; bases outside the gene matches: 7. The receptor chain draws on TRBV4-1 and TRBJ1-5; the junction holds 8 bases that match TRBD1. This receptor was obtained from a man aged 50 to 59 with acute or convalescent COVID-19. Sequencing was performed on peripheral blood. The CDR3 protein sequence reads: CASSQGARGREPQHF. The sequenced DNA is TGCGCCAGCAGCCAAGGGGCCAGGGGGCGTGAGCCCCAGCATTTT.